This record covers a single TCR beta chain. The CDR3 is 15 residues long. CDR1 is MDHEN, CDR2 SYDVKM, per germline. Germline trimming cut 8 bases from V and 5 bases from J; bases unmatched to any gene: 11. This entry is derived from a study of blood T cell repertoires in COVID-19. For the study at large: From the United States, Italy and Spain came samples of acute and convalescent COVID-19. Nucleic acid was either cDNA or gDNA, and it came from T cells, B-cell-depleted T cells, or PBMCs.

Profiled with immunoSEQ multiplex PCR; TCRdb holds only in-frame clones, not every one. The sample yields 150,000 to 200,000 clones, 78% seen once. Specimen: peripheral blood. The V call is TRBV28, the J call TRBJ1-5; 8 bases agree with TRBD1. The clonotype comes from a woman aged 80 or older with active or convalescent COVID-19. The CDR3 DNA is TGTGCCAGCCACTATGGGCAGGGGGCATATCAGCCCCAGCATTTT. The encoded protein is CASHYGQGAYQPQHF.